A selection of T cell receptor beta chains follows, all from one sample in a study of blood T cell repertoires in COVID-19. The repertoire was sequenced with immunoSEQ multiplex PCR; TCRdb's copy has only in-frame clones and lacks some. The data show fewer than 100,000 clones, roughly 88% seen once. The material sequenced was peripheral blood. These receptors were obtained from a woman between 45 and 60 years old with acute or convalescent COVID-19. CDR3s leave out the opening cysteine and the closing phenylalanine or tryptophan. Some rows mark clone size as missing; the rest say once, few, many or name a class of expanded clone.

clone size	J gene	V gene	CDR3 protein
-	TRBJ1-5	TRBV7-2	ASSLQGSGFGNQPQH
-	TRBJ1-2	TRBV30	AWTKTETVGYT
-	TRBJ2-2	TRBV11-3	ASSPAAGGTGELF
-	TRBJ1-2	TRBV9	ASGGTGVGYT
-	TRBJ2-7	TRBV6-5	ASSQQGGYYEQY
-	TRBJ1-4	TRBV28	ASSPPGQGSEKLF
-	TRBJ1-5	TRBV28	ASREEQGLASNQPQH
once	TRBJ2-1	TRBV7-3	ASSPGTSGRAGEQF
-	TRBJ2-3	TRBV7-8	ASSWGGVNTQY
once	TRBJ2-7	TRBV9	ASSVGRTGAEQY
-	TRBJ1-5	TRBV4-1	ASSPTTGYNQPQH
-	TRBJ1-5	TRBV7-2	ASSSTGGGYQPQH
few	TRBJ2-5	TRBV5-6	ASSPWDRRETQY
-	TRBJ1-6	TRBV2	ASSRQGSSYNSPLH
-	TRBJ2-1	TRBV10-1	ASSGAYGPGQGRTNSYNEQF
-	TRBJ2-7	TRBV5-8	ASSGALLAGSYEQY
-	TRBJ2-7	TRBV6-2/TRBV6-3	ASSIGNQRDEQY
-	TRBJ2-1	TRBV19	ASSIHRTSGRGQF
-	TRBJ2-1	TRBV11-1	ASSFLANEQF
-	TRBJ1-2	TRBV27	ASSLTGGILSYT
-	TRBJ2-2	TRBV5-1	ASSFGSGSGELF
-	TRBJ1-6	TRBV28	ASRSRGPRGGGSPLH
once	TRBJ1-2	TRBV30	AWTRTGGLWTMGYT
-	TRBJ2-7	TRBV11-2	ASRGLAGGREQY
-	TRBJ2-3	TRBV15	ATSREPHLAGGPGTDTQY
once	TRBJ1-6	TRBV28	ASSPDGRGLKRGPLH
-	TRBJ1-1	TRBV9	ASSAYLNTEAF
-	TRBJ2-7	TRBV24-1	ATSDPGQGGEQY